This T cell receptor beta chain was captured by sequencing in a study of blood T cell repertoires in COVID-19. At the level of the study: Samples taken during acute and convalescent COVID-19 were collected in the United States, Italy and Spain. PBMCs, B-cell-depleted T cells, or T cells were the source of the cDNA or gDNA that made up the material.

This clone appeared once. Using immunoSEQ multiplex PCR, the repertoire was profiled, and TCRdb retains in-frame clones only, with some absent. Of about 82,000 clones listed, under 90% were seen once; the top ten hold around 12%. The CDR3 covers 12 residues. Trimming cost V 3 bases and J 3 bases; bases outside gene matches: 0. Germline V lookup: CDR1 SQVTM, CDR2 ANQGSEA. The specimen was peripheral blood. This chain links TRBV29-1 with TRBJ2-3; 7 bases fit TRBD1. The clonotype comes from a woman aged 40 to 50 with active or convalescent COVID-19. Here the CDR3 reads CSVEGQTDTQYF. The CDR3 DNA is TGCAGCGTTGAGGGACAGACAGATACGCAGTATTTT.